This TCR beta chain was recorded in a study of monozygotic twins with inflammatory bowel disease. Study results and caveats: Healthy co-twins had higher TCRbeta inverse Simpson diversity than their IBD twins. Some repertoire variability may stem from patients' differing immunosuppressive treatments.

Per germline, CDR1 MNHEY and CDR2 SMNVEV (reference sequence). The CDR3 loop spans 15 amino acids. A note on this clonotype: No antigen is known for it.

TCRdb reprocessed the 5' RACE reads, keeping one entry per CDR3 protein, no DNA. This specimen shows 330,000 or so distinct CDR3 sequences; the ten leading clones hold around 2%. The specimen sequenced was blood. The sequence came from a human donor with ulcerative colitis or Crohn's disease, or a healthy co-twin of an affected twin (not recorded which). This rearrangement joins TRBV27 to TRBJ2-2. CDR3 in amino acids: CASSLWASQAGELFF.